This TCR beta chain was sequenced in a study of blood T cell repertoires in COVID-19. Study information: There were acute and convalescent COVID-19 samples, and they came from the United States, Italy and Spain.

Germline CDR1 and CDR2: LNHDA and SQIVND (reference sequence). This CDR3 is 14 amino acids long. J gave up 3 bases and V 7 bases, and 3 bases lay outside the gene matches. Recruits, aged about 18 to 100 years, lived in approximately 26 US areas. Two negative PCRs, clearance, or symptom resolution characterized the recovered Cohort 3 donors. As originally analysed: Reference gene primer amplification gave estimated nucleated cell counts. The assay was immunoSEQ multiplex PCR, and TCRdb's table has in-frame clones only and misses some. The V and J calls and clone size are taken from that table; D and trimming were inferred from the DNA. The sample consists of about 440,000 clones, less than 95% of them appearing once.

The rearrangement links TRBV19 to TRBJ1-5; 10 bases fit TRBD1. Sequenced: PBMCs or T cells enriched from blood (not recorded which). The TCR sequence derives from a man between 18 and 35 years old who had recovered from COVID-19. CDR3 in DNA: TGTGCCAGTATGGACAGGGGGTACAATCAGCCCCAGCATTTT. Amino acid sequence: CASMDRGYNQPQHF.